Listed here are 28 T cell receptor beta chains from one sample, sequenced in a study of a mutant IDH1 vaccine in newly diagnosed glioma. Produced via immunoSEQ multiplex PCR; TCRdb's table is partial and in-frame only. The profile covers around 87,000 clones, with 80% to 90% appearing a single time and approximately 7.4% taken by the ten largest. Time point meaning: baseline, week 1 (first vaccination visit). As to treatment: pre-vaccination baseline after standard-of-care therapy. Specimen: PBMCs, collected from a glioma patient treated with radiotherapy, temozolomide or both. Receptors originate from a woman aged 45-60 years with glioma.

This clone is a singleton in its sample. This chain connects TRBV14 to TRBJ2-5; TRBD2 matches 10 bases. Germline V gene sequence: CDR1 SGHDN, CDR2 FVKESK. The CDR3 totals 15 residues. The trim removed 1 base at V and 5 bases at J, leaving 4 bases unmatched. CDR3 loop: CASSQVKGLAETQYF. CDR3 nucleotide sequence: TGTGCCAGCAGCCAAGTAAAGGGACTAGCGGAGACCCAGTACTTC.

In its sample, this clone was seen a few times. The genes are TRBV21-1 and TRBJ2-7; whether TRBD2, the table's D call, matches the DNA was not checked. TRBV21-1 is marked as a pseudogene. The CDR3 runs 15 residues. CDR3 residues: CASSYLPLGVREQYF. CDR3 nucleotide sequence: TGTGCCAGCAGCTACCTACCGCTCGGGGTTCGCGAGCAGTACTTC.

The V and J genes are TRBV7-2 and TRBJ2-3; 7 bases are a match to TRBD2. The junction had 4 bases not matched to a gene; V was cut back by 1 base and J by 3 bases. The germline gives CDR1 SGHTA, CDR2 FQGNSA. The CDR3 sequence is 15 residues long. CDR3 bases: TGTGCCAGCAGCTTAGGGGAGGGGCGGACAGATACGCAGTATTTT. Its protein is CASSLGEGRTDTQYF.

The chain carries TRBV5-1 and TRBJ1-3; a weak D match, TRBD1 (6 bases). This CDR3 comprises 13 residues. The V end lost 2 bases, the J end lost 7 bases, and 10 bases lay between the germline ends. Germline CDR1 is SGHRS and CDR2 is YFSETQ. The CDR3 loop is CASSFTGSNTIYF. CDR3 coding DNA: TGCGCCAGCAGCTTCACAGGGTCTAACACCATATATTTT. The full variable domain, its missing parts supplied by reference TRBV5-1 and TRBJ1-3, is KAGVTQTPRYLIKTRGQQVTLSCSPISGHRSVSWYQQTPGQGLQFLFEYFSETQRNKGNFPGRFSGRQFSNSRSEMNVSTLELGDSALYLCASSFTGSNTIYFGEGSWLTVV.

The gene calls are TRBV29-1 and TRBJ1-2; D gene uncertain. Trimming removed 6 bases at V and 4 bases at J, with 18 bases between. CDR3 size: 14 residues. Germline-derived CDR1 and CDR2 are SQVTM and ANQGSEA. The CDR3 region is CSVNGGSRGYGYTF. For the CDR3, the DNA is TGCAGCGTCAACGGCGGATCTAGAGGCTATGGCTACACCTTC.

V usage is TRBV4-3 and J usage is TRBJ1-6, with 7 bases that match TRBD1. CDR1 and CDR2 (germline): LGHNA, YSLEER. Trimming at V came to 4 bases and at J to 6 bases, leaving 3 bases not matched to a gene. This CDR3 region has 14 residues. CDR3 protein: CASSRDSRNSPLHF. In DNA, the CDR3 is TGCGCCAGCAGCCGGGACAGCCGTAATTCACCCCTCCACTTT.

The chain joins TRBV7-2 to TRBJ1-6; a possible D gene is TRBD1 (5 bases). V shed 5 bases and J shed 18 bases, with 17 bases lying between them. CDR1 is SGHTA and CDR2 is FQGNSA in the germline V gene. The CDR3 contains 12 residues. The CDR3 region is CASSRGGNQHHF. CDR3 in DNA: TGTGCCAGCAGCCGGGGCGGCAACCAACACCACTTT.

A note on this clone: Other DNA sequences in this sample translate to the same CDR3. The V gene is TRBV6-5, the J gene TRBJ1-5; 7 nucleotides agree with TRBD1. In germline, CDR1 is MNHEY, CDR2 SVGAGI. J lost 6 bases, V lost 2 bases, and 4 bases had no gene match. This CDR3 is 14 amino acids long. As DNA, the CDR3 is TGTGCCAGCAGTTACGAAGGGGGCAGTCAGCCCCAGCATTTT. Translating gives CASSYEGGSQPQHF.

The rearrangement uses TRBV6-5 and TRBJ1-2, with 8 positions matching TRBD1. The CDR3 contains 14 residues. Losses at the gene ends were 6 bases for V and 8 bases for J; bases not matched to a gene: 11. The V gene's germline CDR1 is MNHEY and CDR2 SVGAGI. CDR3 in DNA: TGTGCCAGCAGGAAAGGACAGGGTCCGGGGGGCTACACCTTC. Residues: CASRKGQGPGGYTF.

The rearrangement joins TRBV5-4 to TRBJ1-4; 11 nucleotides line up with TRBD1. V gave up 0 bases and J gave up 1 base; unmatched junction bases: 2. Germline V CDR1 and CDR2: SGHNT, YYREEE (reference sequence). The CDR3 has 17 residues. The CDR3 sequence is CASSLGGQGGTNEKLFF. For the CDR3, the DNA is TGTGCCAGCAGCTTGGGGGGACAGGGGGGAACTAATGAAAAACTGTTTTTT.

In its sample, this clone was seen once. This chain connects TRBV27 to TRBJ1-5; no firm D call. Germline V gives CDR1 MNHEY, CDR2 SMNVEV (reference sequence). V was shortened by 2 bases and J by 7 bases, with 18 bases between the two germline ends. The CDR3 contains 16 residues. For the CDR3, the DNA is TGTGCCAGCAGTTTACGGTGGGCGGTCAGGAGGCAGCCCCAGCATTTT. It is translated as CASSLRWAVRRQPQHF.

This clone occurred once. This chain links TRBV6-5 with TRBJ1-1, with D tentatively TRBD1 (5 bases). This CDR3 is built from 15 residues. CDR1 and CDR2 (germline): MNHEY, SVGAGI. Trimming stripped 2 bases from V and 0 bases from J, with 10 bases between. CDR3 sequence reads: CASSYGGRLNTEAFF. CDR3 DNA sequence: TGTGCCAGCAGTTACGGGGGACGGTTGAACACTGAAGCTTTCTTT.

The V call is TRBV6-1, the J call TRBJ1-4; a weak D match, TRBD1 (6 bases). Germline CDR1 and CDR2: MNHNS and SASEGT. CDR3 length equals 13 residues. Between the trimmed V and J ends, which lost 7 bases and 8 bases, there was a span of 14 bases. CDR3 DNA: TGTGCCAGCACCCGAAGGGGGAGAGAAAAACTGTTTTTT. It encodes CASTRRGREKLFF.

This chain uses TRBV4-3 with TRBJ2-7; possible D gene TRBD1, 6 bases. The V end was cut by 4 bases, the J end by 4 bases, with 17 bases between. The length of the CDR3 is 15 residues. Germline V gene data show CDR1 as LGHNA and CDR2 as YSLEER. The CDR3 DNA is TGCGCCAGCAGCCCCTTAAGGGACACCTTATACGAGCAGTACTTC. This codes for CASSPLRDTLYEQYF.

This chain connects TRBV18 to TRBJ2-5; perhaps TRBD2 as D (5 bases). The CDR3 contains 14 residues. The germline V gene has CDR1 KGHSH and CDR2 LQKENI. Between the trimmed V and J ends, which lost 6 bases and 4 bases, there was a span of 15 bases. The CDR3: CASSSVLAGETQYF. Here the CDR3 DNA reads TGTGCCAGCTCCTCCGTCCTGGCGGGAGAGACCCAGTACTTC. The entire variable domain, with the rest obtained from reference TRBV18 and TRBJ2-5, is as follows: NAGVMQNPRHLVRRRGQEARLRCSPMKGHSHVYWYRQLPEEGLKFMVYLQKENIIDESGMPKERFSAEFPKEGPSILRIQQVVRGDSAAYFCASSSVLAGETQYFGPGTRLLVL.

The chain has TRBV11-2 and TRBJ1-5, with 9 bases that match TRBD1. The CDR3 is 15 amino acids. In germline, CDR1 is SGHAT, CDR2 FQNNGV. With 4 bases clipped from V and 2 bases from J, the junction kept 3 bases outside the gene matches. The CDR3 sequence is CASSSRQGGNQPQHF. As DNA, the CDR3 is TGTGCCAGCAGCTCCCGACAGGGGGGCAATCAGCCCCAGCATTTT.

The V gene is TRBV5-4, the J gene TRBJ2-4, with D perhaps TRBD1 (5 bases). The V and J ends lost 0 bases and 0 bases respectively, with 13 bases between them. Germline CDR1 reads SGHNT; CDR2 reads YYREEE (reference sequence). The CDR3 extends over 17 amino acids. DNA of the CDR3: TGTGCCAGCAGCTTGGATCAGGGCCTAGGAGCCAAAAACATTCAGTACTTC. Translated, it gives CASSLDQGLGAKNIQYF.

V and J are TRBV11-2 and TRBJ1-2; TRBD1 matches at 11 bases. This CDR3 spans 15 amino acids. The J segment lost 4 bases and the V segment lost 4 bases, leaving 5 bases of the junction unmatched. Germline V CDR1 and CDR2: SGHAT, FQNNGV. This CDR3 is CASSSGQGAAYGYTF. The CDR3 DNA follows: TGTGCCAGCAGCTCCGGACAGGGGGCCGCCTATGGCTACACCTTC. Supplemented by reference TRBV11-2 and TRBJ1-2, the full variable domain reads EAGVAQSPRYKIIEKRQSVAFWCNPISGHATLYWYQQILGQGPKLLIQFQNNGVVDDSQLPKDRFSAERLKGVDSTLKIQPAKLEDSAVYLCASSSGQGAAYGYTFGSGTRLTVV.

The CDR3 DNA reads as TGTGCCAGCAGATCTGGGGCAGGAGAGGTTAATTCACCCCTCCACTTT. It translates to CASRSGAGEVNSPLHF. The chain links TRBV7-9 to TRBJ1-6, with D possibly TRBD1 on 5 matching bases. From germline, CDR1 is SEHNR and CDR2 FQNEAQ (reference sequence). V lost 6 bases and J 6 bases, leaving 18 bases between the germline ends. The CDR3 length is 16 residues.

The V gene is TRBV6-1, the J gene TRBJ2-7; 9 bases line up with TRBD1. Germline CDR1 and CDR2: MNHNS and SASEGT. The V segment lost 4 bases and the J segment 2 bases; nucleotides outside the gene matches: 6. CDR3 size: 15 residues. CDR3 nucleotide sequence: TGTGCCAGCAGTGTTTCGGGACAGGGCACCTACGAGCAGTACTTC. It specifies CASSVSGQGTYEQYF.

The V gene is TRBV20-1, the J gene TRBJ1-2, with a tentative D call TRBD1 (6 bases). V was clipped by 5 bases and J by 11 bases, with 15 bases between them. The CDR3 extends over 11 amino acids. Germline lookup yields CDR1 DFQATT and CDR2 SNEGSKA (reference sequence). CDR3 residues: CSAEGGKVYTF. CDR3 nucleotides: TGCAGTGCTGAAGGGGGGAAGGTGTACACCTTC.

The chain uses TRBV30 and TRBJ2-2; D is possibly TRBD1 (6 bases). Germline V gives CDR1 GTSNPN, CDR2 SVGIG (reference sequence). The ends were cut back, 0 bases at V and 6 bases at J, with 17 bases in the middle. The CDR3 covers 16 residues. CDR3 in DNA: TGTGCCTGGAGTGTAGGGGTATCAGGGGTGGCCGGGGAGCTGTTTTTT. Protein: CAWSVGVSGVAGELFF.

This rearrangement joins TRBV10-3 to TRBJ2-1; D possibly matches TRBD1 or TRBD2 (5 bases each). With 8 bases removed from V and 6 bases from J, the gap between germline ends came to 23 bases. The CDR3 runs to 16 residues. Per the germline V gene, CDR1 is ENHRY and CDR2 is SYGVKD. The CDR3 loop reads CAIRTRWGLSVNEQFF. The CDR3 coding sequence is TGTGCCATCCGAACTAGATGGGGCCTCTCGGTCAATGAGCAGTTCTTC.

This sequence joins TRBV19 and TRBJ2-2; 7 nucleotides line up with TRBD2. This CDR3 region has 13 residues. J lost 7 bases, V lost 11 bases, and 10 bases had no gene match. From germline, CDR1 is LNHDA and CDR2 SQIVND (reference sequence). The CDR3 spells CAARGGVSGELFF. As DNA, the CDR3 is TGTGCCGCAAGGGGAGGGGTCAGCGGGGAGCTGTTTTTT. The full variable domain, rest sourced from reference TRBV19 and TRBJ2-2, is DGGITQSPKYLFRKEGQNVTLSCEQNLNHDAMYWYRQDPGQGLRLIYYSQIVNDFQKGDIAEGYSVSREKKESFPLTVTSAQKNPTAFYLCAARGGVSGELFFGEGSRLTVL.

This clone was seen only a few times. The chain employs TRBV19 and TRBJ1-5; no firm D call. This CDR3 has 16 amino acids. V lost 1 base and J 7 bases, leaving 17 bases between the germline ends. Looked up from germline, CDR1 is LNHDA and CDR2 is SQIVND (reference sequence). CDR3 coding DNA: TGTGCCAGTAGTATAGGCTTCCGGGGATTTGGACAGCCCCAGCATTTT. Residues: CASSIGFRGFGQPQHF.

The genes are TRBV5-4 and TRBJ2-1; 10 bases match TRBD2. Unmatched junction bases numbered 5, after V lost 4 bases and J lost 4 bases. Germline-derived CDR1 and CDR2 are SGHNT and YYREEE (reference sequence). The CDR3 is 15 residues long. CDR3 protein: CASSQAGGQYNEQFF. In DNA form, the CDR3 reads TGTGCCAGCAGCCAAGCGGGGGGGCAATACAATGAGCAGTTCTTC.

The chain has TRBV4-1 and TRBJ2-2, with TRBD2 matching over 13 bases. There are 17 residues in the CDR3. Germline values: CDR1 MGHRA, CDR2 YSYEKL. The J segment lost 1 base and the V segment lost 3 bases, leaving 2 bases of the junction unmatched. Here the CDR3 reads CASSHRLAGGNTGELFF. DNA of the CDR3: TGCGCCAGCAGCCACCGACTAGCGGGGGGGAACACCGGGGAGCTGTTTTTT.

V usage is TRBV5-5 and J usage is TRBJ2-7; D gene unclear. The CDR3 has 12 residues. Germline V gives CDR1 SGHKS, CDR2 YYEKEE (reference sequence). V lost 4 bases and J 4 bases, leaving 9 bases between the germline ends. CDR3 DNA sequence: TGTGCCAGCAGCACCCCAGTATACGAGCAGTACTTC. Residues: CASSTPVYEQYF.